Below are 14 T cell receptor beta chains sequenced from a single sample in a study of beta chain features in type 1 diabetes. The sequenced template was cDNA made from the entire isolated RNA. Assay used: immunoSEQ multiplex PCR; TCRdb lists only in-frame clones, some missing. The data hold 970,000 or so clones, with roughly 15% observed a single time. The sequenced sample was naive CD4+ T cells from blood. These receptors all stem from a woman younger than 30 in good health.

The chain recombines TRBV18 with TRBJ2-5; TRBD2 is a possible D gene (6 bases). The V gene lost 6 bases and the J gene lost 0 bases, with 14 bases spanning the gap. CDR1 is KGHSH and CDR2 is LQKENI in the germline V gene. This CDR3 is built from 15 residues. The CDR3 bases are TGTGCCAGCTCCCCAAACATAGCGGACCAAGAGACCCAGTACTTC. It codes for CASSPNIADQETQYF.

This clone was seen more than once but under ten times. V usage is TRBV11-1 and J usage is TRBJ2-1, with TRBD2 matching over 15 bases. Germline V gene data show CDR1 as SGHAT and CDR2 as FQDESV (reference sequence). V dropped 7 bases and J dropped 7; count of bases not matched to a gene: 11. CDR3 length: 17 amino acids. CDR3 sequence: CASNPFHGTSGRNEQFF. The CDR3 region has the DNA TGTGCCAGCAACCCCTTCCACGGGACTAGCGGGAGGAATGAGCAGTTCTTC.

There are a few counts of this clone. For the CDR3, the DNA is TGTGCCAGCAGTGCGGGACAGGGTCGAGGTCCCTACGAGCAGTACTTC. It specifies CASSAGQGRGPYEQYF. V gene TRBV2 combines with J gene TRBJ2-7; 9 positions agree with TRBD1. Germline V gene lookup returns CDR1 SNHLY and CDR2 FYNNEI. This CDR3 is 16 amino acids long. After removal of 4 bases from V and 2 bases from J, the junction contained 9 bases not matched to a gene.

V gene TRBV7-8 combines with J gene TRBJ2-1, with D perhaps TRBD2 (6 bases). V was trimmed by 3 bases and J by 3 bases, leaving 18 bases between them. This CDR3 has 17 amino acids. Germline values: CDR1 SGHVS, CDR2 FQNEAQ. The CDR3 DNA follows: TGTGCCAGCAGCTTTGCCGGGGGTACCACTCGCTACAATGAGCAGTTCTTC. Translation gives CASSFAGGTTRYNEQFF.

This clone was picked up a small number of times. CDR3 nucleotide sequence: TGTGCCAGCGGAGCCGGGACTCGACGCACAGATACGCAGTATTTT. Translation gives CASGAGTRRTDTQYF. The chain combines TRBV2 with TRBJ2-3; perhaps TRBD2 as D (6 bases). Germline CDR1 is SNHLY and CDR2 is FYNNEI. CDR3 length: 15 residues. V dropped 8 bases and J dropped 1 base, with 16 bases sitting between them.

J is TRBJ2-6 and V is TRBV11-2, with D tentatively TRBD1 (6 bases). Germline assignment: CDR1 SGHAT and CDR2 FQNNGV. The CDR3 has 17 residues. Trimming pared 5 bases from V and 0 bases from J, leaving 14 bases between. DNA of the CDR3: TGTGCCAGCAGCCTACGACAGGCACCCTCTGGGGCCAACGTCCTGACTTTC. Residues: CASSLRQAPSGANVLTF.

This clone was seen a few times. Other DNA sequences within the sample encode an identical CDR3. The V gene is TRBV5-1, the J gene TRBJ2-1; 7 bases are a match to TRBD1. This CDR3 is built from 14 residues. With V trimmed by 3 bases and J by 4 bases, 4 bases remained unmatched. Germline V gene data show CDR1 as SGHRS and CDR2 as YFSETQ. CDR3 sequence reads: CASSSGQAYNEQFF. CDR3 bases: TGCGCCAGCAGCTCCGGACAGGCTTACAATGAGCAGTTCTTC.

This clone was seen more than once but under ten times. V is TRBV7-2 and J is TRBJ2-4; weak D call: TRBD1 (6 bases). The V end was cut by 5 bases, the J end by 8 bases, with 13 bases between. The CDR3 extends over 13 amino acids. Per germline, CDR1 SGHTA and CDR2 FQGNSA. DNA of the CDR3: TGTGCCAGCAGCCCGGACAGACACCACATTCAGTACTTC. Its translation: CASSPDRHHIQYF.

This chain joins TRBV7-2 and TRBJ2-3; 8 bases fit TRBD1. Germline assignment: CDR1 SGHTA and CDR2 FQGNSA. This CDR3 spans 14 amino acids. Trimming took 5 bases from V and 6 from J; bases not matched to a gene: 7. The CDR3: CASSLRDRFDTQYF. The CDR3 DNA follows: TGTGCCAGCAGCCTGCGGGACAGGTTCGATACGCAGTATTTT.

This clone has more than one count but fewer than ten. The chain recombines TRBV5-6 with TRBJ1-2; D gene ambiguous. The CDR3 contains 14 residues. Germline CDR1 SGHDT, CDR2 YYEEEE. V lost 1 base, J lost 0 bases, and 7 bases lay in between. In DNA form, the CDR3 reads TGTGCCAGCAGCTTGCCAGGATCTAACTATGGCTACACCTTC. Its protein is CASSLPGSNYGYTF.

The rearrangement joins TRBV19 to TRBJ2-6; D ambiguous. Trimming removed 3 bases from V and 2 bases from J, with 8 bases in between. The CDR3 loop spans 15 amino acids. Germline lookup yields CDR1 LNHDA and CDR2 SQIVND (reference sequence). CDR3 nucleotide sequence: TGTGCCAGTAGTATGGTCTTGGCTGGGGCCAACGTCCTGACTTTC. This encodes CASSMVLAGANVLTF.

This clone appeared a few times. DNA for the CDR3: TGTGCCAGCAGATCTAGCGGTGCTAGCTCCTACAATGAGCAGTTCTTC. It specifies CASRSSGASSYNEQFF. The V and J genes are TRBV4-2 and TRBJ2-1; 7 nucleotides agree with TRBD2. Trimming removed 6 bases from V and 0 bases from J; junction bases left unmatched: 8. There are 16 residues in the CDR3. The germline CDR1 and CDR2 sequences are LGHNA and YNFKEQ.

This sequence joins TRBV4-1 and TRBJ2-7; TRBD1 aligns across 10 bases. CDR1 MGHRA and CDR2 YSYEKL come from the germline V gene. The CDR3 consists of 15 residues. V lost 7 bases, J lost 5 bases, and 11 bases stayed unmatched. The CDR3 loop reads CASNLRGQGFDEQYF. In DNA, the CDR3 is TGCGCCAGCAACCTACGGGGACAGGGGTTCGACGAGCAGTACTTC.

V is TRBV5-1 and J is TRBJ1-1; D unresolved. Germline V gives CDR1 SGHRS, CDR2 YFSETQ. The CDR3 has 16 residues. Trimming shortened V by 0 bases and J by 4 bases, and 16 bases separated the two germline ends. The CDR3 spells CASSLAGFSGRTEAFF. The CDR3 nucleotides read TGCGCCAGCAGCTTGGCCGGGTTTTCAGGTCGCACTGAAGCTTTCTTT.